This T cell receptor (beta chain) is drawn from a study of T cell changes during pregnancy in multiple sclerosis. V gave up 4 bases and J gave up 0 bases, with 13 bases separating them. Germline CDR1 reads SGHVS; CDR2 reads FQNEAQ. CDR3 size: 15 residues. The repertoire was sequenced with immunoSEQ multiplex PCR; TCRdb's copy has only in-frame clones and lacks some. The sample yields 68,000 or so clones, 91% seen once. This receptor was identified in a female donor with multiple sclerosis, enrolled in a pregnancy study. The material was peripheral blood, obtained in the second trimester of pregnancy. This chain links TRBV7-8 with TRBJ2-7; a possible D gene is TRBD1 (6 bases). The CDR3 DNA is TGTGCCAGCAGCTACATACAGGGTAGCTCCTACGAGCAGTACTTC. This gives the protein CASSYIQGSSYEQYF.